This T cell receptor beta chain emerged from a study of CXCR3-negative and CXCR3-positive naive CD8 T cells. Study-level findings and limits: Both naive subsets, CXCR3-negative and CXCR3-positive, displayed similar TRBV-TRBJ usage, unlike memory cells.

The study made its TRB cDNA libraries by 5' RACE, adding UMI labels. TCRdb reprocessed the 5' RACE reads, with one entry per CDR3 protein and no DNA. This table holds about 130,000 distinct CDR3 sequences. With respect to this clonotype: Its antigen is unknown.

The origin of this receptor is a human donor in good health. Some clones in this sample may be carry-over from other donors' samples. What was sequenced was naive CXCR3- CD8+ T cells from blood. Subset meaning: CD45RO-CCR7+CD27+CD95- naive CD8+ T cells lacking CXCR3 (TNR3-).

CDR3 region: CASSWTGPSSYEQYF. The chain joins TRBV5-1 to TRBJ2-7; without DNA, the TCRdb call of TRBD1 cannot be checked. Germline V gene data show CDR1 as SGHRS and CDR2 as YFSETQ. The CDR3 consists of 15 residues.